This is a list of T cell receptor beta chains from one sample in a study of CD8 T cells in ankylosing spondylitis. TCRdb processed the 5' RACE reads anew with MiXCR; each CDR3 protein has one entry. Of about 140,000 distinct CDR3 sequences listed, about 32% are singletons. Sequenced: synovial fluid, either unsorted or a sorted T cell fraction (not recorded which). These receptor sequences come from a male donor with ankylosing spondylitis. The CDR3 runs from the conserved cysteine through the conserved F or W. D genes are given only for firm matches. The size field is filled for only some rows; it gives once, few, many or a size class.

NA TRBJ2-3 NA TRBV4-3 CASSQGGIAEAGTDTQYF TGCGCCAGCAGCCAAGGGGGTATAGCGGAGGCTGGCACAGATACGCAGTATTTT
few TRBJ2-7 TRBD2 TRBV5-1 CASSPRLAGDSYEQYF TGCGCCAGCAGCCCCCGACTAGCGGGAGACTCCTACGAGCAGTACTTC
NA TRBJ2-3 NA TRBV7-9 CASSPGIGRSTDTQYF TGTGCCAGCAGCCCCGGGATAGGGCGTAGCACAGATACGCAGTATTTT
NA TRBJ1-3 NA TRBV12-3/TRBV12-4 CASSLDGGSGNTIYF TGTGCCAGCAGTTTAGATGGGGGCTCTGGAAACACCATATATTTT
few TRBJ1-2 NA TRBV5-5 CASSPNGEARNYGYTF TGTGCCAGCAGCCCGAACGGGGAGGCGCGTAACTATGGCTACACCTTC
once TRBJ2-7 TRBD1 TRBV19 CASSLAGQGVIYEQYF TGTGCCAGTAGCTTAGCCGGACAGGGGGTAATCTACGAGCAGTACTTC
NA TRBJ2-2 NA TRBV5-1 CASSLPTKNTGELFF TGCGCCAGCAGCTTGCCCACAAAGAACACCGGGGAGCTGTTTTTT
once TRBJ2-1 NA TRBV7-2 CASSLAPTRGIEQFF TGTGCCAGCAGCTTAGCTCCGACAAGGGGTATCGAGCAGTTCTTC
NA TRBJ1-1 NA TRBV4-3 CASSQGSSGATEAFF TGCGCCAGCAGCCAAGGGTCCTCGGGGGCCACTGAAGCTTTCTTT
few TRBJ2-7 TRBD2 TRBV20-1 CSAPRSSGSFEQYF TGCAGTGCTCCGCGCTCTAGCGGGAGTTTCGAGCAGTACTTC
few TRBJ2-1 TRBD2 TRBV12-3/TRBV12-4 CASTLQAGGGFGNEQFF TGTGCCAGCACCCTTCAAGCGGGAGGGGGGTTTGGCAATGAGCAGTTCTTC
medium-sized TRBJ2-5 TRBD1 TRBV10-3 CAISYGQEETQYF TGTGCCATCAGTTACGGACAGGAAGAGACCCAGTACTTC
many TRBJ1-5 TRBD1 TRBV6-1 CASWAGGSNQPQHF TGTGCCAGCTGGGCAGGGGGTAGCAATCAGCCCCAGCATTTT
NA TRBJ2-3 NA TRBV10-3 CAISESSTDTQYF TGTGCCATCAGTGAGTCTAGCACAGATACGCAGTATTTT
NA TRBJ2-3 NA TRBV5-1 CASSPRTVSTDTQYF TGCGCCAGCAGCCCAAGGACAGTTAGCACAGATACGCAGTATTTT
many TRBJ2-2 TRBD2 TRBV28 CASRPTSGSGAGELFF TGTGCCAGCAGACCAACTAGCGGGAGTGGGGCCGGGGAGCTGTTTTTT
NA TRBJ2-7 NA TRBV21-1 CASSSKKTTGYEQYF TGTGCCAGCTCCTCAAAGAAGACGACAGGATACGAGCAGTACTTC
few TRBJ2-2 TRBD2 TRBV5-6 CASSPGGSGLFF TGTGCCAGCAGCCCCGGGGGGTCCGGGCTGTTTTTT
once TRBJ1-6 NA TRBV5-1 CASREQGLSPLHF TGCGCCAGCAGGGAACAGGGCCTCTCACCCCTCCACTTT
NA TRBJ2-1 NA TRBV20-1 CSAPGLSYNEQFF TGCAGTGCTCCGGGACTCTCCTACAATGAGCAGTTCTTC
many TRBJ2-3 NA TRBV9 CASSVRPTTDTQYF TGTGCCAGCAGCGTACGCCCCACCACAGATACGCAGTATTTT
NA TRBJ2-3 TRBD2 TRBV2 CASSAGTSGRAPTDTQYF TGTGCCAGCAGTGCTGGGACTAGCGGGAGGGCCCCCACAGATACGCAGTATTTT
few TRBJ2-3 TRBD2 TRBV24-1 CATSIKAGGTDTQYF TGTGCCACCAGTATAAAAGCGGGAGGAACAGATACGCAGTATTTT
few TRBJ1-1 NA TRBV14 CASSQVAGTVREAFF TGTGCCAGCAGCCAAGTAGCAGGAACGGTTAGAGAAGCTTTCTTT
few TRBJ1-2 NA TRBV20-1 CSARDMRGSTNYGYTF TGCAGTGCTAGAGATATGCGGGGCTCTACTAACTATGGCTACACCTTC
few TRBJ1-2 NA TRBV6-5 CASSYRGPTTPDYGYTF TGTGCCAGCAGTTACAGGGGACCGACTACCCCGGATTATGGCTACACCTTC
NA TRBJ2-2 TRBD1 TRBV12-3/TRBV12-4 CASSTGTGYGELFF TGTGCCAGCAGTACCGGGACAGGGTACGGGGAGCTGTTTTTT
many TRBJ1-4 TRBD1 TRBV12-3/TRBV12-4 CASRSNRGTNEKLFF TGTGCCAGCAGGAGCAACAGGGGCACTAATGAAAAACTGTTTTTT
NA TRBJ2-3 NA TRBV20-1 CSARVGLYSTDTQYF TGCAGTGCTAGGGTGGGGCTTTACAGCACAGATACGCAGTATTTT
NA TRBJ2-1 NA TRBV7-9 CASSLDGRDEQFF TGTGCCAGCAGCTTAGACGGACGAGATGAGCAGTTCTTC
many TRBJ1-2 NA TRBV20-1 CSASGGAISYTF TGCAGTGCTAGTGGGGGGGCCATTAGCTACACCTTC
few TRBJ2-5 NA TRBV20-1 CSARPRLEETQYF TGCAGTGCTAGACCAAGACTAGAGGAGACCCAGTACTTC